A selection of T cell receptor beta chains follows, all from one sample in a study of cytomegalovirus exposure and HLA in healthy donors. Using immunoSEQ multiplex PCR, the repertoire was profiled, and TCRdb retains in-frame clones only, with some absent. The profile shows some 130,000 clones, about 80% of them singletons. The specimen sequenced was PBMCs. Receptors originate from a man aged 30-40 years in good health and CMV-seropositive. Both conserved end residues are trimmed from each CDR3. The order of the fields is J gene, clone size, CDR3 length, V gene, CDR3 protein. Size is omitted from some rows. Given values are once, few, many or a class for expanded clones.

J gene: TRBJ1-4; clone size: .; CDR3 length: 12; V gene: TRBV2; CDR3 protein: ASSGLGTAEKLF
J gene: TRBJ2-7; clone size: .; CDR3 length: 10; V gene: TRBV18; CDR3 protein: ASSPVAGEQY
J gene: TRBJ2-7; clone size: .; CDR3 length: 14; V gene: TRBV11-1; CDR3 protein: ASSDRTSGRFTEQY
J gene: TRBJ2-4; clone size: .; CDR3 length: 11; V gene: TRBV23-1; CDR3 protein: ASPTGRENIQY
J gene: TRBJ2-1; clone size: .; CDR3 length: 15; V gene: TRBV4-1; CDR3 protein: ASSHPIRGRTYNEQF
J gene: TRBJ1-3; clone size: .; CDR3 length: 6; V gene: TRBV23-1; CDR3 protein: ASSYLN
J gene: TRBJ1-2; clone size: .; CDR3 length: 11; V gene: TRBV2; CDR3 protein: ASRGDRHYGYT
J gene: TRBJ2-7; clone size: .; CDR3 length: 10; V gene: TRBV5-1; CDR3 protein: ASSFGVYEQY
J gene: TRBJ2-3; clone size: .; CDR3 length: 14; V gene: TRBV5-6; CDR3 protein: ASSFGLADGTDTQY
J gene: TRBJ2-7; clone size: .; CDR3 length: 14; V gene: TRBV25-1; CDR3 protein: ASSESLGGSSYEQY
J gene: TRBJ2-2; clone size: .; CDR3 length: 15; V gene: TRBV11-2; CDR3 protein: ASSPWDRGAVTGELF
J gene: TRBJ2-1; clone size: .; CDR3 length: 10; V gene: TRBV7-9; CDR3 protein: ASSLTVGEQF
J gene: TRBJ2-5; clone size: .; CDR3 length: 14; V gene: TRBV15; CDR3 protein: ATSRSGGGRGETQY
J gene: TRBJ1-5; clone size: .; CDR3 length: 12; V gene: TRBV6-1; CDR3 protein: ASSEGQGYQPQH
J gene: TRBJ1-2; clone size: .; CDR3 length: 14; V gene: TRBV18; CDR3 protein: ASSPPKGSQTYGYT
J gene: TRBJ2-4; clone size: .; CDR3 length: 12; V gene: TRBV2; CDR3 protein: ASRPGWAQNIQY
J gene: TRBJ1-1; clone size: .; CDR3 length: 9; V gene: TRBV20-1; CDR3 protein: SARQNTEAF
J gene: TRBJ1-1; clone size: .; CDR3 length: 14; V gene: TRBV18; CDR3 protein: ASSRTLESQNTEAF
J gene: TRBJ2-2; clone size: .; CDR3 length: 14; V gene: TRBV7-8; CDR3 protein: ASSRTSGSRTGELF
J gene: TRBJ1-2; clone size: .; CDR3 length: 13; V gene: TRBV2; CDR3 protein: ASSVGTSPSGGYT
J gene: TRBJ1-2; clone size: .; CDR3 length: 12; V gene: TRBV7-2; CDR3 protein: ASSLAQDFYGYT
J gene: TRBJ2-3; clone size: .; CDR3 length: 14; V gene: TRBV14; CDR3 protein: ASSQLGGPSTDTQY
J gene: TRBJ2-2; clone size: .; CDR3 length: 13; V gene: TRBV5-1; CDR3 protein: ASSLVTSGTGELF
J gene: TRBJ2-7; clone size: .; CDR3 length: 13; V gene: TRBV15; CDR3 protein: ATSRGRQGHYEQY
J gene: TRBJ2-3; clone size: few; CDR3 length: 13; V gene: TRBV2; CDR3 protein: ASSGGLARTDTQY
J gene: TRBJ1-1; clone size: .; CDR3 length: 13; V gene: TRBV5-4; CDR3 protein: ASSSGQDVNTEAF